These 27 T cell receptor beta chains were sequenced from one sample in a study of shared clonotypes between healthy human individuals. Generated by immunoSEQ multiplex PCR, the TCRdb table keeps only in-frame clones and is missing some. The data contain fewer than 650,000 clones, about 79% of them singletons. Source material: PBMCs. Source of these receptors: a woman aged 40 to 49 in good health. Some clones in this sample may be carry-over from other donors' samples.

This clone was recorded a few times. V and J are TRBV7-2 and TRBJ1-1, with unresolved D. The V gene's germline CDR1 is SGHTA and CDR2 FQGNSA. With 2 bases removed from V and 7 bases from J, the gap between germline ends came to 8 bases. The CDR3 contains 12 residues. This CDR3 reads CASSLTRLEAFF. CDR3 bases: TGTGCCAGCAGCTTAACCAGGCTTGAAGCTTTCTTT.

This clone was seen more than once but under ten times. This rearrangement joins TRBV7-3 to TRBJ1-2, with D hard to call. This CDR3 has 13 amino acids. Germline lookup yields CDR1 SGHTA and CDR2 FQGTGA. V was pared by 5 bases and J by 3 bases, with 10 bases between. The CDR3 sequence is CASSPDGDYGYTF. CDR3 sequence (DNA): TGTGCCAGCAGCCCGGACGGAGACTATGGCTACACCTTC.

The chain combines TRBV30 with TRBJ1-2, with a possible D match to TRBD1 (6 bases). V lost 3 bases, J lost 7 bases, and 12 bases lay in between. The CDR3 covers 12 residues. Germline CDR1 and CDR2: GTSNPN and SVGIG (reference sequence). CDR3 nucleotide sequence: TGTGCCTGGAGCCCAGGGGAGACTGGCTACACCTTC. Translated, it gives CAWSPGETGYTF.

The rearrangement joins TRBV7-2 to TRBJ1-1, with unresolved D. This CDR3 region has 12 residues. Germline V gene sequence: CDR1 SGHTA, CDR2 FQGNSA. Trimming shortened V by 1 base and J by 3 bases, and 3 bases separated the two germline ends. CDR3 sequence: CASSLVDTEAFF. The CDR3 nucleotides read TGTGCCAGCAGCTTAGTAGACACTGAAGCTTTCTTT.

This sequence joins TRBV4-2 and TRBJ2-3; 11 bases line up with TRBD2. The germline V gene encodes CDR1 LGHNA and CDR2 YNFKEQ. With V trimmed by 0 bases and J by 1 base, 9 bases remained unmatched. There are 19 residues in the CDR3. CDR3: CASSQEPGLADYRTDTQYF. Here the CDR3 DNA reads TGTGCCAGCAGCCAAGAACCGGGACTAGCGGACTATCGCACAGATACGCAGTATTTT.

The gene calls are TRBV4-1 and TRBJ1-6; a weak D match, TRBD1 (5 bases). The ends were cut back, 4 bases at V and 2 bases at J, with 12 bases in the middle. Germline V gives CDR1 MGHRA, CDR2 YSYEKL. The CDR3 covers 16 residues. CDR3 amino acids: CASSPGGGAYNSPLHF. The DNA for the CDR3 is TGCGCCAGCAGCCCTGGGGGAGGGGCCTATAATTCACCCCTCCACTTT.

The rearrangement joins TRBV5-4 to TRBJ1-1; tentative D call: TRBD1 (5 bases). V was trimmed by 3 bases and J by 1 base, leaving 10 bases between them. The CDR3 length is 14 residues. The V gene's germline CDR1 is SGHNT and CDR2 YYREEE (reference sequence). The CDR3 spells CASSSFDRNTEAFF. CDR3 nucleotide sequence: TGTGCCAGCAGCTCATTCGACAGGAACACTGAAGCTTTCTTT.

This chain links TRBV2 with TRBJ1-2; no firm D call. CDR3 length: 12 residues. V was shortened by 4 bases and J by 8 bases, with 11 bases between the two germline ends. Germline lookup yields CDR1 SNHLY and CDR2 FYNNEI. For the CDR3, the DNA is TGTGCCAGCAGTGTCCAGGCGAGAGGCTACACCTTC. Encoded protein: CASSVQARGYTF.

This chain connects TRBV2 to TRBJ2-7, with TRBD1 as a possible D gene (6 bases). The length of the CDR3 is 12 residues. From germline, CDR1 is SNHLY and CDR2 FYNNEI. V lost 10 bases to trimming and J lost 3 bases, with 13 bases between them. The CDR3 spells CATAPRGYEQYF. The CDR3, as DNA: TGTGCCACCGCGCCCAGGGGCTACGAGCAGTACTTC.

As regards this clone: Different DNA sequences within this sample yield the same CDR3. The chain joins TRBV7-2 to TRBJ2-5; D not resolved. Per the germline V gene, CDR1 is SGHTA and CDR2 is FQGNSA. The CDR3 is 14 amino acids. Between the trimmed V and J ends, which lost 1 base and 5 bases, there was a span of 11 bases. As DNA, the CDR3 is TGTGCCAGCAGCTTAGATCCGGGCGCGGAGACCCAGTACTTC. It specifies CASSLDPGAETQYF. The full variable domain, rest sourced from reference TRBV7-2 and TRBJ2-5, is GAGVSQSPSNKVTEKGKDVELRCDPISGHTALYWYRQSLGQGLEFLIYFQGNSAPDKSGLPSDRFSAERTGGSVSTLTIQRTQQEDSAVYLCASSLDPGAETQYFGPGTRLLVL.

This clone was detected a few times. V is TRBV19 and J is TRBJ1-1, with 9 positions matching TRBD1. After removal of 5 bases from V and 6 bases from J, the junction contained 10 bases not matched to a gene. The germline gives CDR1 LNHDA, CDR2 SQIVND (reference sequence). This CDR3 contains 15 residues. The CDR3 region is CASSVPDRGAPEAFF. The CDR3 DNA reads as TGTGCCAGTAGTGTTCCGGACAGGGGAGCCCCTGAAGCTTTCTTT.

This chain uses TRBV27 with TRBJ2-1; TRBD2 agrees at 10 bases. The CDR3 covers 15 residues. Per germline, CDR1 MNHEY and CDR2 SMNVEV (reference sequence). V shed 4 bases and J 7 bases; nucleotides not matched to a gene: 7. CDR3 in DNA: TGTGCCAGCAGTTACGGACTAGCGGCGTGGAATGAGCAGTTCTTC. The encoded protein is CASSYGLAAWNEQFF.

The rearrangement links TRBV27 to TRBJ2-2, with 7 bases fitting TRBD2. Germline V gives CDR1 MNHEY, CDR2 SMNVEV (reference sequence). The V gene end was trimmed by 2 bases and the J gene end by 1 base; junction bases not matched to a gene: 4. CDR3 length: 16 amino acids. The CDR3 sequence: CASSLNAGVNTGELFF. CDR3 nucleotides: TGTGCCAGCAGTTTAAACGCGGGAGTGAACACCGGGGAGCTGTTTTTT.

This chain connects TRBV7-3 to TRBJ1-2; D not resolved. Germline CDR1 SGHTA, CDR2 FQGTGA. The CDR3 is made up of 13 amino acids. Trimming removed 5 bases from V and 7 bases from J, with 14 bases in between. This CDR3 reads CASSPSPSAGYTF. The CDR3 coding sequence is TGTGCCAGCAGCCCGTCCCCATCGGCTGGCTACACCTTC.

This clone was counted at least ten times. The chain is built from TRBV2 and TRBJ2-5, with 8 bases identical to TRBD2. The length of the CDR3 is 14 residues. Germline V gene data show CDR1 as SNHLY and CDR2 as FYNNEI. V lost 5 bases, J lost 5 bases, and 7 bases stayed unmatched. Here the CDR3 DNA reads TGTGCCAGCAGTCGGCAGCGGGAGCGCGAGACCCAGTACTTC. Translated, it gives CASSRQRERETQYF.

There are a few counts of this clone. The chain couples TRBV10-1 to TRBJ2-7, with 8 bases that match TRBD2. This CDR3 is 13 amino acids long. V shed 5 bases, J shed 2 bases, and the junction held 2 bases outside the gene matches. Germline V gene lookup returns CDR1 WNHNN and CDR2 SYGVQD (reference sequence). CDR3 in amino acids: CASSFSGAYEQYF. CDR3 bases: TGCGCCAGCAGTTTTAGCGGGGCCTACGAGCAGTACTTC.

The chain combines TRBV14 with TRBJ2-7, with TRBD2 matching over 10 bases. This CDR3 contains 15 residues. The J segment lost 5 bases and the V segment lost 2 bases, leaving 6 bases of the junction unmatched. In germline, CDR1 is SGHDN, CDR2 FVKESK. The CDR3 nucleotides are TGTGCCAGCAGCCAACGTAGCGGGAGGCCCCACGAGCAGTACTTC. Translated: CASSQRSGRPHEQYF.

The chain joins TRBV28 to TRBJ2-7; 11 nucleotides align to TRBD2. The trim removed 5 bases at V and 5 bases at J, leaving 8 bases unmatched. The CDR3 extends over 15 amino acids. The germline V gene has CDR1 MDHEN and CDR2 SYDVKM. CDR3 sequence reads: CASSPPLAGANEQYF. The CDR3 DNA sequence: TGTGCCAGCAGTCCACCACTAGCGGGAGCGAACGAGCAGTACTTC.

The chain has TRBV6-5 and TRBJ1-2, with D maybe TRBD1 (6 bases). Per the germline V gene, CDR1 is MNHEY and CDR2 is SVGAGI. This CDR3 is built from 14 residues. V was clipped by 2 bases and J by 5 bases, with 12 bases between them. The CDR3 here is CASSYRNGQYGYTF. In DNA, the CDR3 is TGTGCCAGCAGTTACCGGAACGGACAGTATGGCTACACCTTC.

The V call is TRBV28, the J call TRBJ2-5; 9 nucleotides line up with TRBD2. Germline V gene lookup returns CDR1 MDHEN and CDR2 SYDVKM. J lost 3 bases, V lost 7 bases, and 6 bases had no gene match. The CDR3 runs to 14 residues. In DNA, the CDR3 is TGTGCCAGCATCCCTAGCGGGAAAAAAGAGACCCAGTACTTC. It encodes CASIPSGKKETQYF.

This CDR3 reads CASSIGRDNIQYF. CDR3 DNA: TGTGCCAGTAGTATAGGGCGGGATAACATTCAGTACTTC. V and J are TRBV19 and TRBJ2-4, with D perhaps matching TRBD2 (6 bases). Germline V gives CDR1 LNHDA, CDR2 SQIVND (reference sequence). This CDR3 region has 13 residues. V lost 1 base, J lost 7 bases, and 8 bases lay in between.

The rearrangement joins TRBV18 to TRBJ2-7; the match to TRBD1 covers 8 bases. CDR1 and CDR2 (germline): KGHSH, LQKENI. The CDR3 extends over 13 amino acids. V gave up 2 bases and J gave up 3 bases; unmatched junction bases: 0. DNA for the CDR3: TGTGCCAGCTCACCAGGGACAGGCTACGAGCAGTACTTC. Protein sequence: CASSPGTGYEQYF.

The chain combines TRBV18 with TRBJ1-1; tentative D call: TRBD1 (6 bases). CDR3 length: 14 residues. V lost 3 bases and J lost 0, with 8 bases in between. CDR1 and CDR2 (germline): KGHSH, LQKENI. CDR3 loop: CASSPRQVNTEAFF. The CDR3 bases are TGTGCCAGCTCACCTCGACAGGTGAACACTGAAGCTTTCTTT.

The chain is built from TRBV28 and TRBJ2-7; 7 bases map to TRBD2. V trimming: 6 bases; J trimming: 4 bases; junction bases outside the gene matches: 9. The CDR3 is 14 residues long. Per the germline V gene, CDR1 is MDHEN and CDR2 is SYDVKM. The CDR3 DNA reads TGTGCCAGCAGCGTAGCGGGCGACGAATACGAGCAGTACTTC. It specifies CASSVAGDEYEQYF.

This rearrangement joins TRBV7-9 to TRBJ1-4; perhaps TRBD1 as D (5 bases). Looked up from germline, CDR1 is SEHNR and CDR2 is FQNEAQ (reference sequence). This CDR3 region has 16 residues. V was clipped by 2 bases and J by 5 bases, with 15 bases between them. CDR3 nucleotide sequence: TGTGCCAGCAGCTTAACGGGACCCATCGGGAATGAAAAACTGTTTTTT. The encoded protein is CASSLTGPIGNEKLFF.

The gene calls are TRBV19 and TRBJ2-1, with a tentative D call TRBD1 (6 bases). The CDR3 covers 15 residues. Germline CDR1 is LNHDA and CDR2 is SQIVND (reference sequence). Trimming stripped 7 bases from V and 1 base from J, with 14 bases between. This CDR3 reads CASTIGGTSYNEQFF. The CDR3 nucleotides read TGTGCCAGTACCATAGGTGGGACATCCTACAATGAGCAGTTCTTC.

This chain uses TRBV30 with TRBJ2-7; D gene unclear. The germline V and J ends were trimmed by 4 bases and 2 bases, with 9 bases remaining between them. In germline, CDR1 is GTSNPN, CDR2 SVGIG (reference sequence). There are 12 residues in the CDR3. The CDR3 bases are TGTGCCTGGACCCGTGGCGCCTACGAGCAGTACTTC. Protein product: CAWTRGAYEQYF.